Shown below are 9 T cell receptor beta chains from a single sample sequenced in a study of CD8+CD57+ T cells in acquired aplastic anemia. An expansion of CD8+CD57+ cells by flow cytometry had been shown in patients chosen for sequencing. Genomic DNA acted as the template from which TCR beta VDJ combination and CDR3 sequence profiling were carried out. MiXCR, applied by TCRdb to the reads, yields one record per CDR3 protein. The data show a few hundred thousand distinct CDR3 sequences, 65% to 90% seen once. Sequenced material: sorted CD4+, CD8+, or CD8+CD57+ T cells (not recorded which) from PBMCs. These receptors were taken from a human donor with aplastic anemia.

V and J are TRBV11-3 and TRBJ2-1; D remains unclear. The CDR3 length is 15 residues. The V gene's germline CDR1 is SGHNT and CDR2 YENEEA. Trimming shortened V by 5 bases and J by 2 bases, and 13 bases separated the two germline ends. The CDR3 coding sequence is TGTGCCAGCAGCGTATTCGGCACTGCCTACAATGAGCAGTTCTTC. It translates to CASSVFGTAYNEQFF.

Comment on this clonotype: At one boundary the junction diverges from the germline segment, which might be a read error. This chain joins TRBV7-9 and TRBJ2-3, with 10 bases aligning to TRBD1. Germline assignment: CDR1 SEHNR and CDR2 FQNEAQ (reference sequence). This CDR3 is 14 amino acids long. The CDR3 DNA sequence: TGTGCCAGCAGCCCCGGGACAGGGGCTTGGACTATGGCTTTT. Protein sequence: CASSPGTGAWTMAF.

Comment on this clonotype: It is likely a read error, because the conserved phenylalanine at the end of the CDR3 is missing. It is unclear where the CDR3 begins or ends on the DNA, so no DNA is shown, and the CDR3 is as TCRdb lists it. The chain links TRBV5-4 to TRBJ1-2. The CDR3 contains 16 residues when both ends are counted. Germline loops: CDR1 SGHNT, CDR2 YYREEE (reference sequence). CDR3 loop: CASSFTSAMSSSSGPG.

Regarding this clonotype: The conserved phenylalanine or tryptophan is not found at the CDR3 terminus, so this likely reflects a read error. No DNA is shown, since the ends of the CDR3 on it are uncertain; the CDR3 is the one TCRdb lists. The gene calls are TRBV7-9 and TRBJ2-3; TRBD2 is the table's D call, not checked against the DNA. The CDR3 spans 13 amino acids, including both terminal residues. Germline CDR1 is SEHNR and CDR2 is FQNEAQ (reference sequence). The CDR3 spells CASSALGDTQYFG.

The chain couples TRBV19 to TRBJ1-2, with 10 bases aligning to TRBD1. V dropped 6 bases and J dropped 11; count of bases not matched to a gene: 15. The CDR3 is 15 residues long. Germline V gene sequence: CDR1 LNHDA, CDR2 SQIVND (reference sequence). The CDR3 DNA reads TGTGCCAGTAGCGTGACAGGGGGCGCTGCCTATGAGTACACCTTC. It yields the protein CASSVTGGAAYEYTF.

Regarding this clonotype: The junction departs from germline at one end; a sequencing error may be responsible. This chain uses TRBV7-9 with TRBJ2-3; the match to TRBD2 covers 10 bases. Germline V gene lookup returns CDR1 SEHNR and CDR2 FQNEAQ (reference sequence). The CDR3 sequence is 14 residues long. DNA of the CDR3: TGTGCCAGCAGCCTAGCGGGAGTAGCCAATGCGCAGTATTTT. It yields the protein CASSLAGVANAQYF.

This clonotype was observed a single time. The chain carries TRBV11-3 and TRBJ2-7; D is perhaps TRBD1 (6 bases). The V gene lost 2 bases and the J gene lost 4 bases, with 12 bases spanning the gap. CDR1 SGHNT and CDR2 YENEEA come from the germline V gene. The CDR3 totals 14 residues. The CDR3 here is CASSLYQTGYEQYF. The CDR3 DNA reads TGTGCCAGCAGCTTATATCAGACAGGATACGAGCAGTACTTC.

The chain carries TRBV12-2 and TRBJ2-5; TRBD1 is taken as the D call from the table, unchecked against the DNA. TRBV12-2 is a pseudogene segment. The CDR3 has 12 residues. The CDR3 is CAISLGAETQYF. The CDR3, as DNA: TGTGCCATCAGCTTGGGGGCGGAGACCCAGTACTTC.

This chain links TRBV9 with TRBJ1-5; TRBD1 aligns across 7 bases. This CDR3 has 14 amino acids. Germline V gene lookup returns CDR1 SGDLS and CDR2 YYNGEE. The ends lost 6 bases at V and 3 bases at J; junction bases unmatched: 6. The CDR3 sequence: CASNRGFSNQPQHF. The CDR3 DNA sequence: TGTGCCAGCAACAGGGGCTTCTCCAATCAGCCCCAGCATTTT.